A selection of T cell receptor beta chains follows, all from one sample in a study of T cell responses to AZD1222 COVID-19 vaccine. Clones were sequenced by immunoSEQ multiplex PCR, and TCRdb holds only the in-frame ones, with some missing. Here the sample spans 90,000 to 120,000 clones, approximately 89% being singletons. The sequencing here drew on peripheral blood, taken on day 0 of AZD1222 vaccination. These receptor sequences come from an adult in good health. CDR3s include the opening cysteine and the closing phenylalanine or tryptophan. A D gene is named only where the DNA matches it firmly. Clone size is not always given. Where it is, it says once, few, many or a class for expanded clones.

clone_size	v_call	d_call	j_call	cdr3_aa	cdr3_nt
NA	TRBV18	TRBD2	TRBJ2-1	CASSPLAGGSDEQFF	TGTGCCAGCTCCCCACTTGCGGGGGGTAGCGATGAGCAGTTCTTC
once	TRBV5-1	NA	TRBJ1-1	CASSFNREAEAFF	TGCGCCAGCAGCTTTAACAGGGAGGCTGAAGCTTTCTTT
NA	TRBV5-5	NA	TRBJ2-7	CASSLGQSYEQYF	TGTGCCAGCAGCCTTGGACAGAGCTACGAGCAGTACTTC
NA	TRBV7-6	TRBD1	TRBJ2-2	CASSPWTGGPFANTGELFF	TGTGCCAGCAGCCCGTGGACAGGGGGTCCGTTCGCGAACACCGGGGAGCTGTTTTTT
NA	TRBV6-5	NA	TRBJ2-2	CASIPDGDGELFF	TGTGCCAGCATCCCCGATGGAGACGGGGAGCTGTTTTTT
NA	TRBV5-1	TRBD1	TRBJ2-3	CASSWTGTGTDTQYF	TGCGCCAGCAGCTGGACCGGGACAGGCACAGATACGCAGTATTTT
NA	TRBV7-6	NA	TRBJ1-1	CASSLKENTEAFF	TGTGCCAGCAGCTTAAAGGAGAACACTGAAGCTTTCTTT
NA	TRBV6-2/TRBV6-3	NA	TRBJ1-3	CASSSLHVSGNTIYF	TGTGCCAGCAGCTCACTGCACGTCTCTGGAAACACCATATATTTT
NA	TRBV3-1/TRBV3-2	TRBD2	TRBJ2-1	CASSQISGGYNEQFF	TGTGCCAGCAGCCAAATTAGCGGGGGTTACAATGAGCAGTTCTTC
NA	TRBV6-2/TRBV6-3	NA	TRBJ1-1	CASSTWWPMNTEAFF	TGTGCCAGCAGTACCTGGTGGCCCATGAACACTGAAGCTTTCTTT
once	TRBV7-2	NA	TRBJ1-5	CASSLAWPPYSNQPQHF	TGTGCCAGCAGCTTAGCGTGGCCACCCTATAGCAATCAGCCCCAGCATTTT
NA	TRBV3-1/TRBV3-2	NA	TRBJ2-1	CASSQGSGYEQFF	TGTGCCAGCAGCCAAGGGTCAGGGTATGAGCAGTTCTTC
NA	TRBV7-9	NA	TRBJ2-7	CASSLAEGRTYEQYF	TGTGCCAGCAGCTTAGCGGAGGGTAGGACCTACGAGCAGTACTTC
NA	TRBV10-3	NA	TRBJ2-3	CAISALADTQYF	TGTGCCATCAGTGCGTTGGCAGATACGCAGTATTTT
NA	TRBV6-5	NA	TRBJ1-1	CASSYQVRGESEAFF	TGTGCCAGCAGTTATCAGGTCAGGGGAGAGTCTGAAGCTTTCTTT
NA	TRBV2	NA	TRBJ2-1	CVLIRRQINEQFF	TGTGTGCTTATTCGTCGGCAGATCAATGAGCAGTTCTTC
NA	TRBV19	NA	TRBJ2-3	CASSIGPGGDTQYF	TGTGCCAGTAGTATAGGCCCAGGGGGGGATACGCAGTATTTT
NA	TRBV4-1	TRBD2	TRBJ2-3	CASSQETSLRTDTQYF	TGCGCCAGCAGCCAAGAGACTAGCCTACGGACAGATACGCAGTATTTT
once	TRBV27	NA	TRBJ2-2	CASSFNPLNTGELFF	TGTGCCAGCAGTTTCAACCCTCTGAACACCGGGGAGCTGTTTTTT
NA	TRBV30	NA	TRBJ2-1	CAWSVDTGNEQFF	TGTGCCTGGAGTGTAGACACAGGGAATGAGCAGTTCTTC
NA	TRBV6-5	NA	TRBJ1-1	CASRLGGTEAFF	TGTGCCAGCCGGTTGGGAGGGACTGAAGCTTTCTTT
NA	TRBV6-1	NA	TRBJ1-5	CASSEARTGNQPQHF	TGTGCCAGCAGTGAAGCTAGAACCGGAAATCAGCCCCAGCATTTT
NA	TRBV18	TRBD1	TRBJ1-3	CASSPLSGTGKGNTIYF	TGTGCCAGCTCACCACTTTCCGGGACAGGGAAAGGAAACACCATATATTTT
NA	TRBV27	NA	TRBJ2-3	CASSLRGFLGASTDTQYF	TGTGCCAGCAGTTTAAGGGGGTTCCTCGGAGCTAGCACAGATACGCAGTATTTT
once	TRBV7-2	TRBD2	TRBJ2-2	CASSWTSGGAGELFF	TGTGCCAGCAGCTGGACTAGCGGGGGGGCCGGGGAGCTGTTTTTT
NA	TRBV24-1	TRBD1	TRBJ1-5	CATSGTGNQPQHF	TGTGCCACCAGTGGGACAGGGAATCAGCCCCAGCATTTT
NA	TRBV4-1	NA	TRBJ1-4	CASSQWVSEKLFF	TGCGCCAGCAGCCAGTGGGTGTCTGAAAAACTGTTTTTT
NA	TRBV5-1	NA	TRBJ1-2	CASSLVGDGYTF	TGCGCCAGCAGCTTGGTTGGCGATGGCTACACCTTC
NA	TRBV19	TRBD1	TRBJ2-7	CASSIRTGNSYEQYF	TGTGCCAGTAGTATACGGACAGGGAACTCCTACGAGCAGTACTTC
NA	TRBV5-1	TRBD2	TRBJ2-1	CASSSTSGGAYEQFF	TGCGCCAGCAGCTCTACTAGCGGGGGGGCGTATGAGCAGTTCTTC
NA	TRBV7-9	NA	TRBJ1-1	CASSKGTPEAFF	TGTGCCAGCAGCAAAGGGACCCCCGAAGCTTTCTTT